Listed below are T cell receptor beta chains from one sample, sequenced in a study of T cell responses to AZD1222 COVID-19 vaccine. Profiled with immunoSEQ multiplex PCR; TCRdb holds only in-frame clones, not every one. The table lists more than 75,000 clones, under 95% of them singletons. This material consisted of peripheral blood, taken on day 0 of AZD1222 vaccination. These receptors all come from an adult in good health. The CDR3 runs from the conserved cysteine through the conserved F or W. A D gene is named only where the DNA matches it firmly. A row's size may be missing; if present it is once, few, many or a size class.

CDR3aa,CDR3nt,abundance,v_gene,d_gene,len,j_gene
CASGGAGYEQYF,TGTGCCAGCGGAGGGGCGGGCTACGAGCAGTACTTC,.,TRBV12-3/TRBV12-4,.,12,TRBJ2-7
CASSLLAGGTYEQYF,TGTGCCAGCAGTCTCCTAGCGGGAGGGACCTACGAGCAGTACTTC,.,TRBV27,TRBD2,15,TRBJ2-7
CSVSGQLSSYEQYF,TGCAGCGTTAGTGGACAGCTCAGCTCCTACGAGCAGTACTTC,.,TRBV29-1,.,14,TRBJ2-7
CASSGGLALNEQFF,TGTGCCAGCAGCGGGGGACTAGCGTTGAATGAGCAGTTCTTC,.,TRBV7-3,TRBD2,14,TRBJ2-1
CASRRGLYDLSEAFF,TGTGCCAGCAGGCGGGGACTGTACGATCTCTCAGAAGCTTTCTTT,.,TRBV27,.,15,TRBJ1-1
CASSIGGTGAGELFF,TGTGCCAGTAGTATAGGGGGGACAGGGGCCGGGGAGCTGTTTTTT,.,TRBV19,TRBD1,15,TRBJ2-2
CASSPGWDEQFF,TGTGCCAGCAGCCCCGGTTGGGACGAGCAGTTCTTC,.,TRBV11-3,.,12,TRBJ2-1
CASSYSNANTEAFF,TGTGCCAGCAGTTACTCGAATGCCAACACTGAAGCTTTCTTT,.,TRBV6-5,.,14,TRBJ1-1
CASSLAQSAGQNNEQFF,TGTGCCAGTAGTCTCGCGCAGTCAGCGGGACAAAACAATGAGCAGTTCTTC,.,TRBV19,.,17,TRBJ2-1
CATSDPKGGGEKLFF,TGTGCCACCAGTGACCCGAAAGGAGGCGGTGAAAAACTGTTTTTT,.,TRBV24-1,.,15,TRBJ1-4
CASSWVSQPQHF,TGTGCCAGTAGTTGGGTCAGTCAGCCCCAGCATTTT,few,TRBV19,.,12,TRBJ1-5
CASSQGAGPNNEKLFF,TGCGCCAGCAGCCAAGGAGCAGGGCCGAATAATGAAAAACTGTTTTTT,.,TRBV4-3,.,16,TRBJ1-4
CASSPGTSGRTNEQFF,TGTGCCAGCTCCCCCGGGACTAGCGGGAGGACGAATGAGCAGTTCTTC,.,TRBV18,TRBD2,16,TRBJ2-1
CASSPTSGTETQYF,TGTGCCAGCAGCCCGACTAGCGGGACGGAGACCCAGTACTTC,.,TRBV7-3,TRBD2,14,TRBJ2-5
CSVKRADTQYF,TGCAGCGTTAAAAGAGCAGATACGCAGTATTTT,.,TRBV29-1,.,11,TRBJ2-3
CASSPRGGNGYTF,TGTGCCAGCAGCCCTCGGGGGGGCAACGGCTACACCTTC,.,TRBV27,.,13,TRBJ1-2
CASSEAPSTHYNSPLHF,TGTGCCAGCAGTGAAGCGCCTTCGACACACTATAATTCACCCCTCCACTTT,.,TRBV2,.,17,TRBJ1-6
CASSTTEANTEAFF,TGTGCCAGTAGTACGACAGAAGCCAACACTGAAGCTTTCTTT,.,TRBV19,.,14,TRBJ1-1
CASSARQGPSQPQHF,TGTGCCAGCAGCGCTCGACAGGGCCCCAGTCAGCCCCAGCATTTT,few,TRBV7-8,TRBD1,15,TRBJ1-5
CASSFLGQSLYF,TGTGCCAGCAGTTTTCTCGGACAGAGTCTATATTTC,once,TRBV27,.,12,TRBJ2-7
CASSKRDSSDEQYF,TGTGCCAGCAGCAAACGGGACAGCTCGGACGAGCAGTACTTC,.,TRBV3-1/TRBV3-2,TRBD1,14,TRBJ2-7
CASSQDTTGTAHNSPLHF,TGCGCCAGCAGCCAAGACACAACCGGGACAGCCCATAATTCACCCCTCCACTTT,.,TRBV4-1,TRBD1,18,TRBJ1-6
CSVDGGPGSYNEQFF,TGCAGCGTTGATGGGGGCCCAGGGTCCTACAATGAGCAGTTCTTC,.,TRBV29-1,.,15,TRBJ2-1
CASSADRLNQPQHF,TGTGCCAGCAGCGCAGACAGGCTCAATCAGCCCCAGCATTTT,few,TRBV11-2,.,14,TRBJ1-5
CATRGTYEQYF,TGTGCCACCAGGGGGACCTACGAGCAGTACTTC,.,TRBV28,TRBD1,11,TRBJ2-7
CASSERVRGGEQYF,TGTGCCAGCAGTGAACGGGTCAGGGGAGGAGAGCAGTACTTC,once,TRBV6-1,.,14,TRBJ2-7
CASSLREYNEQFF,TGTGCCAGCAGCTTGAGGGAATATAATGAGCAGTTCTTC,.,TRBV7-8,.,13,TRBJ2-1
CASSVSAQGNQPQHF,TGTGCCAGCAGCGTAAGTGCTCAGGGGAATCAGCCCCAGCATTTT,.,TRBV9,.,15,TRBJ1-5
CASSSGLAGGGNNEQFF,TGTGCCAGCAGCTCGGGGCTAGCGGGAGGTGGGAACAATGAGCAGTTCTTC,.,TRBV11-2,TRBD2,17,TRBJ2-1
CASSVALAGAYNEQFF,TGTGCCAGCAGCGTAGCCCTAGCGGGGGCTTACAATGAGCAGTTCTTC,.,TRBV7-9,TRBD2,16,TRBJ2-1